This TCR beta chain originates from a study of blood T cell repertoires in COVID-19. As for the study in general: Samples of COVID-19 (acute and convalescent) were obtained from the United States, Italy and Spain. Sources were T cells, B-cell-depleted T cells, or PBMCs; the material itself was cDNA or gDNA.

CDR3 size: 15 residues. The V end was cut by 4 bases, the J end by 5 bases, with 18 bases between. Germline V CDR1 and CDR2: SGHRS, YFSETQ. Authors' data handling: Amplification with reference gene primers provided the estimates of nucleated cell counts. Clones were sequenced by immunoSEQ multiplex PCR, and TCRdb holds only the in-frame ones, with some missing. The V and J calls and clone size are taken from that table; D and trimming were inferred from the DNA. The table shows about 200,000 clones, with more than 75% occurring only once. V is TRBV5-1 and J is TRBJ2-5; the D gene is possibly TRBD2 (6 bases). Source material: peripheral blood. This TCR was sampled from a man aged 40-55 years with active or convalescent COVID-19. CDR3 DNA: TGCGCCAGCAGCGATGGGACTGGGCTAGGTGAGACCCAGTACTTC. Its translation is CASSDGTGLGETQYF.